This TCR beta chain was profiled in a study of T-cell reconstitution after alpha-beta-depleted transplantation in children. It was with unique molecular identifiers that the TCRbeta library was prepared. TCRdb itself ran the PCR reads through MiXCR, one entry per CDR3 protein. The top ten hold around 5% of the sample, which has some 840,000 distinct CDR3 sequences, 15% to 20% seen once. The CDR3 runs 15 residues. Germline lookup yields CDR1 SGHDT and CDR2 YYEEEE. Trimming removed 0 bases from V and 8 bases from J; junction bases left unmatched: 7. The J gene is TRBJ2-1, the V gene TRBV5-6, with 8 bases lining up with TRBD2. The TCR sequence derives from a male patient younger than 18 who had a stem cell transplant for acute lymphoblastic leukemia, so the T cells may come from the graft donor. Here the sequenced sample was PBMCs, mostly from graft donor cells, taken 360 days after TCRalphabeta/CD19-depleted stem cell transplant. This chain's CDR3 is CASSLAIAGSDEQFF. The CDR3 nucleotides read TGTGCCAGCAGCTTGGCGATAGCGGGGTCAGATGAGCAGTTCTTC.